Detailed here is one T cell receptor beta chain. Its antigen is currently not known. Nothing much larger sits one base from this clone, and base qualities are not available. The data were taken from a study of cytomegalovirus exposure and HLA in healthy donors (dated by TCRdb to the late 2010s). For context, the study as a whole: An earlier analysis of 587 of the donors reported 276 Gb of sequence data and 117 million unique TCR beta sequences from 150 million to 200 million T cells. An early release that covered roughly 600 HLA-typed donors contained around 300 gigabases of sequencing data and around 80 million unique TCR sequences. The genetic ancestry cluster associated with self-reported Caucasian donors included 81% of the 300 to 400 genotyped donors. The study was designed to test whether signatures of past pathogen exposure could be identified by cataloging public T cell receptors. The study profiled the T cell repertoires of about 640 subjects by immunosequencing and related them to cytomegalovirus serostatus. Besides the first cohort of around 700 subjects, a separate validation cohort made up of some 110 different subjects was used. To predict cytomegalovirus infection status, the study combined high-throughput TCR immunosequencing, statistical association of individual TCRs with disease status, and machine learning. To study patterns of TCR occurrence, a later analysis re-analyzed previously published TCR beta repertoires from 550 to 800 donors and added high-resolution HLA genotyping. In the later analysis, no new phenotypic data were used to find candidate immune exposures; instead, reliance was placed on TCR beta sequences and their occurrence across donors. In an earlier analysis of roughly 540 of the donors, high-throughput TCR beta sequencing was used to judge whether each TCR beta V gene segment behaved as functional or pseudogenic. Donor age, sex, ethnicity and CMV serostatus were compiled together with the repertoire data. A later genetic analysis took genome-wide SNP genotypes for about 65% of the roughly 670 donors and used that subset as a discovery cohort. Every repertoire in the discovery cohort had been generated on one and the same sequencing platform. HLA typing included class I and class II loci at four-digit resolution. The number of donors typed differed by locus, with about 629-640 for A, B, C, DRB1 and DQB1, more than 500 for DQA1, approximately 570 for DPA1, and some 450 for DPB1. About 5 DR-DQ haplotypes were handled as single units for association and clustering, since linkage in the cohort was strong. On average, about 200,000 unique TCR beta nucleotide sequences were sequenced per donor among roughly 430 genotyped donors of the cohort, with 15% to 20% of those sequences being non-productive.

The library came from the immunoSEQ multiplex PCR assay. For the multiplex PCR, a mixture combining 60 forward primers for TCR Vbeta segments and 13 reverse primers for TCR Jbeta segments was used. Amplification of the CDR3 region of rearranged TCR beta genes was performed with a multiplex PCR assay on genomic DNA. On the Illumina HiSeq System, the amplified TCR beta libraries were sequenced as 87-base-pair reads. The study's processing was this. A later analysis counted tens of millions of unique TCR beta chains across the 666 repertoires, and roughly 11 million of these chains were shared by at least two donors. Raw reads were error-corrected and collapsed into unique sequences with a nearest-neighbor algorithm that merged closely related sequences to remove PCR and sequencing errors. CDR3 sequences were aligned to IMGT reference sequences to assign V, D and J gene segments. For a sequence to be retained, at least a six-nucleotide match to both a V gene segment and a J gene segment was required. Rearrangements were called productive when the CDR3 lacked stop codons and stayed in frame with V and J; all others were non-productive. Following IMGT convention, CDR3 was defined as the stretch from the second conserved V-encoded cysteine up to the conserved J-encoded phenylalanine. Sequences without an unambiguous match to a single V gene segment were excluded from the earlier analysis of approximately 600 of the donors. An earlier analysis of several hundred of the donors called V segments functional above 56.7% productive rearrangements and segregating when the between-donor standard deviation exceeded 5%. To diagnose cytomegalovirus status from the catalog of TCR beta chain sequences, a statistical classification framework was built. In a later analysis, V and J genes were assigned by comparing TCR nucleotide sequences against IMGT/GENE-DB human TR gene sequences. The TCRdist pipeline was used in a later analysis to assign CDR3 sequences and most-parsimonious VDJ recombination scenarios. In a later analysis, each TCR beta chain was defined by its CDR3 amino acid sequence together with its V-gene family, and reads lacking a unique V-gene family were excluded. In a later analysis, nearly 600 highly shared, low-generation-probability nucleotide sequences were removed to address suspected cross-contamination and a sequencing artifact. In a later analysis, a clonal expansion index for each public chain was calculated from normalized within-repertoire ranks of inferred template counts. In a later analysis, generation probabilities were computed with a VDJ recombination model fitted to out-of-frame rearrangements, and the resulting probabilities were checked against IGoR. In a later analysis, hypergeometric tests were used to score TCR-TCR, TCR-HLA and TCR-CMV co-occurrence, with a repertoire-size bias correction applied to TCR pairs. A later analysis estimated false discovery rates by permuting HLA or CMV assignments 20 times. In a later analysis, co-occurring TCRs were grouped with DBSCAN, and TCRdist sequence similarity was added when clustering was performed within HLA-allele-positive subsets. For co-occurrence clustering, repertoires with fewer than 30,000 or more than 120,000 public chains were excluded, along with a handful of repertoires with anomalous nucleotide sharing. TCRdb's version of the immuneACCESS table is confined to in-frame rearrangements and falls short of the full clone set. An unresolved V gene accounts for under half of the shortfall where checked; the remainder is of unknown origin. The V and J calls and the clone size are those of that table, but D and trimming were determined from the DNA. This sample gives around 210,000 clones in total; just under 80% of them show up just once. Approximately 0.49% of the sample goes to the ten largest clones.

In total, about 650 healthy bone marrow donors made up the cohort. All cohort members were sampled while nominally healthy, although unrecorded immune exposures were likely present. The donor tested CMV seronegative and was one of the 352 seronegative cohort members. A peripheral blood sample was provided by each donor, and peripheral blood mononuclear cells were used for TCR beta sequencing. The Qiagen DNeasy Blood Extraction Kit was used to extract genomic DNA from the blood cell samples. There are 16 amino acids in the CDR3, from cysteine to phenylalanine inclusive. Only the CDR3 portion is preserved as DNA: 48 bases, with reading frame beginning at the first base. The germline V gene encodes CDR1 PRHDT and CDR2 FYEKMQ (reference sequence). V loses 3 bases at its end and J loses 2 bases; junction bases beyond the gene matches: 8. Results the study describes overall, beyond this receptor: In a later genetic analysis, fewer N-insertions in productive TCRs were reported among donors in an Asian-associated ancestry cluster than the roughly 670-donor mean. A later analysis found that most CMV-associated TCR beta chains appeared HLA-restricted, with HLA associations seemingly driven largely by CMV exposure. Because counts were too low, 15 to 20 rarely observed V segments, including chromosome 9 orphons, were excluded from the earlier analysis of 587 of the donors. A few of the identified cytomegalovirus-associated TCR beta chains were confirmed in vitro to be specific for cytomegalovirus antigens. Linkage disequilibrium might explain the correlated functional status among segregating V segments, but an unknown experimental factor could not be ruled out. The sequencing pipeline was judged likely to have produced a cluster of highly shared sequence variants as a technical artifact. For the cohort, immune exposure information was limited to CMV serostatus. Because some donors lacked HLA typing at each locus, the association tests relied only on the typed subset. While some public TCRs were present in many individuals, most TCR sequences turned up only very rarely across donors. A later analysis found that TCR association rates varied across HLA loci, with DRB1 alleles showing the most associated TCRs and HLA-C alleles the fewest. Broadly in line with IMGT annotations, most TCR beta V segments showed up in productive rearrangements about 90% or about 30% of the time in an earlier analysis of around 600 of the donors. At a false discovery rate of 0.05, a later analysis linked some 17,000 TCR beta sequences to specific HLA alleles. The classifier was reported to diagnose cytomegalovirus status with high specificity and sensitivity in both the original and validation cohorts. A total of about 180 TCR beta chains were listed by the study as associated with cytomegalovirus. Strong co-occurrence of HLA alleles, especially DR and DQ, made assigning TCR associations to individual alleles difficult. According to a later analysis, parvovirus B19, influenza, CMV and Epstein-Barr virus appeared linked to several top co-occurrence clusters. Some IMGT-functional V segments, including TRBV6-2 and TRBV6-3, could not be distinguished by the 87-base-pair reads and were therefore excluded. Roughly uniform sequencing depth across donors was assumed in presence/absence analyses, although this assumption may not hold. A further reported finding was that TCR beta sequences accurately predicted the HLA-A and HLA-B alleles for most subjects in the first cohort. A later analysis found that HLA-associated TCR beta chains were more clonally expanded and had lower generation probabilities than equally common non-associated chains. In a later genetic analysis, a missense DCLRE1C variant was associated with V-gene and J-gene trimming of TCR beta chains, and the association was replicated in an independent cohort. Only TCR beta chains were sequenced in this cohort, and the absence of alpha or paired-chain data limited detectable features. According to the authors, the approach could potentially be generalized to other disease states and immunological phenotypes.

Sequenced input: PBMCs. This receptor was taken from a boy between 10 and 17 years old in good health and CMV-seronegative. This sequence uses TRBV13 and TRBJ2-3; 7 central nucleotides agree with TRBD2. The CDR3 is CASSFLAGALTDTQYF. The nucleotides are TGTGCCAGCAGCTTTCTGGCGGGAGCTCTCACAGATACGCAGTATTTT. The full variable domain, with segments outside the CDR3 supplied by the reference TRBV13 and TRBJ2-3 proteins, appears as AAGVIQSPRHLIKEKRETATLKCYPIPRHDTVYWYQQGPGQDPQFLISFYEKMQSDKGSIPDRFSAQQFSDYHSELNMSSLELGDSALYFCASSFLAGALTDTQYFGPGTRLTVL.